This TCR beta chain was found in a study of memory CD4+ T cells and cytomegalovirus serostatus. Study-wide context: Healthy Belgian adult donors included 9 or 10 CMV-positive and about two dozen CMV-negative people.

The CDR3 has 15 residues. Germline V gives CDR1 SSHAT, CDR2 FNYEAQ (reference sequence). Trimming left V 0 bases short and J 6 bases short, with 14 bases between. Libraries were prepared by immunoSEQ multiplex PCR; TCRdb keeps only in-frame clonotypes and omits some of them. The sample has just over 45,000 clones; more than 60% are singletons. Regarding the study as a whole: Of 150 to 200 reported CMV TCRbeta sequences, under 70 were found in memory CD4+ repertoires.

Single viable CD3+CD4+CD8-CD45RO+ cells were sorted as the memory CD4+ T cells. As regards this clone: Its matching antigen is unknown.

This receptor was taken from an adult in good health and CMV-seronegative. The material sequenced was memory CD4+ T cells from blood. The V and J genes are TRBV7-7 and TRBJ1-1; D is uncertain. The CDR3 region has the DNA TGTGCCAGCAGCTTAGCAGAAGCCCGACGGGCTGAAGCTTTCTTT. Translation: CASSLAEARRAEAFF.